Below are 28 T cell receptor beta chains sequenced from a single sample in a study of blood T cell repertoires in COVID-19. This table comes from immunoSEQ multiplex PCR, and its TCRdb copy is limited to in-frame clones, with some not included. The repertoire includes around 100,000 clones, 87% of them detected once, and 15% sits in the top ten. Material for sequencing was peripheral blood. These receptors all stem from a human donor in a cohort sampled during active COVID-19.

The chain couples TRBV9 to TRBJ1-2; tentative D call: TRBD1 (5 bases). Trimming cost V 3 bases and J 9 bases, with 12 bases left between them. Looked up from germline, CDR1 is SGDLS and CDR2 is YYNGEE. The CDR3 totals 12 residues. CDR3 protein: CASSGSGTSYTF. CDR3 nucleotides: TGTGCCAGCAGCGGTTCCGGGACTAGCTACACCTTC.

The sample holds a few counts of this clone. The chain joins TRBV5-5 to TRBJ2-7; 9 bases match TRBD1. The germline gives CDR1 SGHKS, CDR2 YYEKEE (reference sequence). Losses at the gene ends were 3 bases for V and 6 bases for J; bases not matched to a gene: 10. The CDR3 is 15 residues long. This chain's CDR3 is CASSSQGTGNIEQYF. CDR3 bases: TGTGCCAGCAGCTCTCAGGGGACAGGGAACATCGAGCAGTACTTC.

The chain is built from TRBV7-2 and TRBJ2-1, with 12 bases lining up with TRBD2. The CDR3 is made up of 15 amino acids. The V segment lost 7 bases and the J segment 8 bases; nucleotides outside the gene matches: 9. Germline lookup yields CDR1 SGHTA and CDR2 FQGNSA. The CDR3 DNA sequence: TGTGCCAGCATCCTAGCGGGAGGGGTTGAAGATGAGCAGTTCTTC. Translating gives CASILAGGVEDEQFF.

The genes are TRBV28 and TRBJ2-7; TRBD1 might be the D (6 bases). Germline CDR1 and CDR2: MDHEN and SYDVKM. The CDR3 loop spans 15 amino acids. Trimming removed 4 bases from V and 2 bases from J, with 15 bases in between. CDR3 nucleotides: TGTGCCAGCAGTTCTCGGACAGTCGTAGCCTACGAGCAGTACTTC. The encoded protein is CASSSRTVVAYEQYF.

CDR3 in DNA: TGTGCCAGCAGTTACTCGGACAGGGGCACAGATACGCAGTATTTT. This sequence encodes CASSYSDRGTDTQYF. This sequence joins TRBV6-5 and TRBJ2-3, with 8 nucleotides matching TRBD1. Germline V CDR1 and CDR2: MNHEY, SVGAGI. The CDR3 extends over 15 amino acids. V gave up 0 bases and J gave up 1 base; unmatched junction bases: 0.

The V call is TRBV5-1, the J call TRBJ1-1; possible D gene TRBD1, 5 bases. The V and J ends lost 2 bases and 1 base respectively, with 9 bases between them. Germline CDR1 is SGHRS and CDR2 is YFSETQ. This CDR3 is 14 amino acids long. The CDR3 bases are TGCGCCAGCAGCTTCAACGGGGGGAACACTGAAGCTTTCTTT. Amino acids: CASSFNGGNTEAFF.

The rearrangement joins TRBV6-2 or TRBV6-3 to TRBJ2-3; a possible D gene is TRBD2 (6 bases). The ends were cut back, 3 bases at V and 1 base at J, with 11 bases in the middle. CDR1 is MNHEY and CDR2 is SVGEGT in the germline V gene. CDR3 size: 15 residues. DNA for the CDR3: TGTGCCAGCAGTTATCGGCGCGGGGGCACAGATACGCAGTATTTT. Residues: CASSYRRGGTDTQYF.

There are a few counts of this clone. The chain uses TRBV19 and TRBJ1-3; TRBD1 matches 7 bases. The CDR3 covers 14 residues. Germline CDR1 and CDR2: LNHDA and SQIVND (reference sequence). The V and J ends lost 5 bases and 4 bases, in that order; junction bases with no gene match: 5. CDR3 sequence reads: CASSLGTDGNTIYF. CDR3 coding DNA: TGTGCCAGTAGTTTGGGGACAGACGGAAACACCATATATTTT.

The rearrangement joins TRBV3-1 (or the pseudogene TRBV3-2) to TRBJ2-1; 10 nucleotides line up with TRBD2. V lost 4 bases, J lost 7 bases, and 7 bases stayed unmatched. Germline CDR1 LGHDT, CDR2 YNNKEL (reference sequence). This CDR3 is 15 amino acids long. This CDR3 is CASSRTSGIGNEQFF. As DNA, the CDR3 is TGTGCCAGCAGCCGAACTAGCGGGATCGGAAATGAGCAGTTCTTC.

J is TRBJ1-2 and V is TRBV28; D remains ambiguous. Germline V gives CDR1 MDHEN, CDR2 SYDVKM. Trimming took 6 bases from V and 2 from J, leaving 10 bases between them. The CDR3 consists of 13 residues. CDR3 in amino acids: CASRGSGNYGYTF. As DNA, the CDR3 is TGTGCCAGCAGGGGATCGGGGAACTATGGCTACACCTTC.

Only one count was recorded for this clone. The V and J genes are TRBV4-1 and TRBJ2-3; 7 bases match TRBD1. CDR1 MGHRA and CDR2 YSYEKL come from the germline V gene. Losses at the gene ends were 1 base for V and 4 bases for J; bases not matched to a gene: 11. The CDR3 length is 17 residues. In nucleotides, the CDR3 is TGCGCCAGCAGCCAAGGTTTCACAGGGGAATGGGCAGATACGCAGTATTTT. Its translation is CASSQGFTGEWADTQYF.

The chain combines TRBV11-2 with TRBJ2-1; D ambiguous. The CDR3 is 15 amino acids. The germline V gene encodes CDR1 SGHAT and CDR2 FQNNGV. Trimming removed 3 bases from V and 1 base from J, with 10 bases in between. This CDR3 reads CASSFLFYSYNEQFF. Written as DNA, the CDR3 is TGTGCCAGCAGCTTCCTTTTTTATTCCTACAATGAGCAGTTCTTC.

This clone was seen a single time. The V call is TRBV15, the J call TRBJ2-7, with TRBD2 matching 7 bases. CDR1 LNHNV and CDR2 YYDKDF come from the germline V gene (reference sequence). The CDR3 length is 15 residues. V shed 4 bases, J shed 7 bases, and the junction held 13 bases outside the gene matches. CDR3 coding DNA: TGTGCCACCAGCAATGGGGCTAGCGGACCCTGGGAGCAGTACTTC. As protein: CATSNGASGPWEQYF.

This sequence joins TRBV3-1 (or the pseudogene TRBV3-2) and TRBJ1-4; D remains ambiguous. Germline V gives CDR1 LGHDT, CDR2 YNNKEL (reference sequence). This CDR3 has 15 residues. V was trimmed by 4 bases and J by 5 bases, leaving 14 bases between them. The CDR3 coding sequence is TGTGCCAGCAGCCCCGGCCTCAACAGAAATGAAAAACTGTTTTTT. As protein: CASSPGLNRNEKLFF.

CDR3 in amino acids: CASSYSTANSNEQFF. In nucleotides, the CDR3 is TGTGCCAGCAGTTACTCGACCGCAAACAGCAATGAGCAGTTCTTC. The chain carries TRBV6-5 and TRBJ2-1; D is undetermined. Trimming took 0 bases from V and 6 from J, leaving 12 bases between them. CDR1 MNHEY and CDR2 SVGAGI come from the germline V gene. The CDR3 runs to 15 residues.

V is TRBV2 and J is TRBJ1-1; D is ambiguous. CDR1 is SNHLY, CDR2 FYNNEI, per germline. The V gene lost 5 bases and the J gene lost 3 bases, with 13 bases spanning the gap. The CDR3 has 14 amino acids. Here the CDR3 DNA reads TGTGCCAGCAGTCGTACAGCTTCCTACACTGAAGCTTTCTTT. This sequence encodes CASSRTASYTEAFF.

The CDR3 DNA sequence: TGTGCCAGCAGCTTATCGACTAGCGGAAGGCCCCTCAATGAGCAGTTCTTC. Its protein is CASSLSTSGRPLNEQFF. The chain carries TRBV7-2 and TRBJ2-1; TRBD2 matches 9 bases. Germline-derived CDR1 and CDR2 are SGHTA and FQGNSA. Trimming cost V 2 bases and J 6 bases; bases outside gene matches: 11. The CDR3 has 17 amino acids.

The CDR3 reads CASSVDPGGTAYGYTF. CDR3 DNA: TGTGCCAGCAGCGTAGACCCAGGAGGGACAGCCTATGGCTACACCTTC. J is TRBJ1-2 and V is TRBV9, with 7 bases matching TRBD1. This CDR3 is 16 amino acids long. The germline V gene has CDR1 SGDLS and CDR2 YYNGEE. Losses at the gene ends were 0 bases for V and 4 bases for J; bases not matched to a gene: 9.

The rearrangement uses TRBV2 and TRBJ1-2; 9 bases fit TRBD1. This CDR3 has 15 residues. With V trimmed by 7 bases and J by 0 bases, 6 bases remained unmatched. CDR1 is SNHLY, CDR2 FYNNEI, per germline. The DNA for the CDR3 is TGTGCCAGCAACCCACAGGGGGCGACTAACTATGGCTACACCTTC. This translates into CASNPQGATNYGYTF.

J is TRBJ2-3 and V is TRBV24-1; TRBD2 matches at 14 bases. The CDR3 consists of 16 residues. Germline trimming cut 7 bases from V and 3 bases from J; bases unmatched to any gene: 5. Germline V lookup: CDR1 KGHDR, CDR2 SFDVKD. The CDR3 DNA sequence: TGTGCCACCAGGGCCGGGACTAGCGGGAGAACAGATACGCAGTATTTT. It translates to CATRAGTSGRTDTQYF.

V usage is TRBV5-1 and J usage is TRBJ2-7; TRBD1 aligns across 7 bases. V dropped 8 bases and J dropped 2; count of bases not matched to a gene: 7. The CDR3 spans 13 residues. Germline V lookup: CDR1 SGHRS, CDR2 YFSETQ. CDR3 sequence reads: CASRDSVTYEQYF. The CDR3 bases are TGCGCCAGTCGGGACAGTGTAACCTACGAGCAGTACTTC.

This clone showed up just once. The chain recombines TRBV24-1 with TRBJ2-1; D gene ambiguous. The germline V gene has CDR1 KGHDR and CDR2 SFDVKD. The germline V and J ends were trimmed by 2 bases and 4 bases, with 5 bases remaining between them. This CDR3 is 13 amino acids long. This chain's CDR3 is CATSDSQYNEQFF. CDR3 bases: TGTGCCACCAGTGATTCACAGTACAATGAGCAGTTCTTC.

The rearrangement links TRBV6-5 to TRBJ2-1; 10 bases are a match to TRBD2. V was clipped by 6 bases and J by 3 bases; unmatched bases: 5. The CDR3 runs to 15 residues. Germline V gene lookup returns CDR1 MNHEY and CDR2 SVGAGI. The CDR3 DNA follows: TGTGCCAGCAGCCGGACTAGCGGACGCTACAATGAGCAGTTCTTC. Protein sequence: CASSRTSGRYNEQFF.

The chain is built from TRBV21-1 and TRBJ2-3; the table's D call of TRBD2 was not tested on the DNA. TRBV21-1 is marked as a pseudogene. The CDR3 spans 15 residues. CDR3 amino acids: CASSTPSGGADTQYF. In DNA form, the CDR3 reads TGTGCCAGCAGCACTCCTAGCGGGGGGGCAGATACGCAGTATTTT.

This chain connects TRBV7-2 to TRBJ1-2, with a weak D call TRBD1 (5 bases). Trimming shortened V by 5 bases and J by 7 bases, and 17 bases separated the two germline ends. There are 14 residues in the CDR3. Germline assignment: CDR1 SGHTA and CDR2 FQGNSA. As DNA, the CDR3 is TGTGCCAGCAGCCGGCAGAAAGGGGAGGGTGGCTACACCTTC. It is translated as CASSRQKGEGGYTF.

This chain connects TRBV28 to TRBJ1-2; tentatively, D is TRBD1 (5 bases). From germline, CDR1 is MDHEN and CDR2 SYDVKM. Deletions cut 7 bases from V and 2 bases from J, with 11 bases between. The CDR3 consists of 13 residues. For the CDR3, the DNA is TGTGCCAGCACCCCGGAGGGGAACTATGGCTACACCTTC. It yields the protein CASTPEGNYGYTF.

This clone was seen once. The chain recombines TRBV20-1 with TRBJ2-7; tentative D call: TRBD1 (6 bases). The V end was cut by 4 bases, the J end by 3 bases, with 16 bases between. Germline V lookup: CDR1 DFQATT, CDR2 SNEGSKA (reference sequence). CDR3 length equals 14 residues. The CDR3 spells CSANDRITGYEQYF. In nucleotides, the CDR3 is TGCAGTGCTAATGACAGGATAACTGGCTACGAGCAGTACTTC.

There are a few counts of this clone. The rearrangement joins TRBV29-1 to TRBJ1-4; 12 bases line up with TRBD1. The CDR3 has 14 amino acids. V gave up 5 bases and J gave up 8 bases; unmatched junction bases: 6. Germline V gene lookup returns CDR1 SQVTM and CDR2 ANQGSEA. CDR3 coding DNA: TGCAGCGTTTCCGAGGGGACAGGGGGCGAAAAACTGTTTTTT. Translation: CSVSEGTGGEKLFF.